Below are 5 T cell receptor beta chains sequenced from a single sample in a study of lymphopenia after photon versus proton radiotherapy. Clones were sequenced by immunoSEQ multiplex PCR, and TCRdb holds only the in-frame ones, with some missing. The sample has approximately 65,000 clones, roughly 90% seen once. The specimen was peripheral blood, collected from a patient treated with photon-based radiotherapy. The receptors were sampled from a woman aged 70-85 years with pancreatic cancer.

This chain links TRBV23-1 with TRBJ2-3, with unresolved D. TRBV23-1 is placed among ORFs of uncertain function. The CDR3 is 13 amino acids. Trimming shortened V by 2 bases and J by 1 base, and 4 bases separated the two germline ends. The CDR3: CASSQAGTDTQYF. The CDR3 nucleotides are TGCGCCAGCAGTCAAGCAGGCACAGATACGCAGTATTTT.

The V and J genes are TRBV28 and TRBJ2-7, with 12 bases fitting TRBD2. This CDR3 comprises 17 residues. CDR1 and CDR2 from the germline V gene are MDHEN and SYDVKM. Trimming removed 4 bases from V and 2 bases from J; junction bases left unmatched: 9. The CDR3 sequence: CASSSSGLAGNTYEQYF. CDR3 DNA: TGTGCCAGCAGTTCCAGCGGACTAGCGGGAAACACCTACGAGCAGTACTTC.

The J gene is TRBJ2-7, the V gene TRBV5-1, with 11 bases fitting TRBD2. The trim removed 4 bases at V and 2 bases at J, leaving 8 bases unmatched. Germline CDR1 reads SGHRS; CDR2 reads YFSETQ. The CDR3 has 16 residues. CDR3 bases: TGCGCCAGCAGCCCCGGGCTAGCGGGAGGTACCTACGAGCAGTACTTC. Protein sequence: CASSPGLAGGTYEQYF.

J is TRBJ2-1 and V is TRBV5-1; no definite D call. This CDR3 is 12 amino acids long. Between the trimmed V and J ends, which lost 0 bases and 14 bases, there was a span of 12 bases. In germline, CDR1 is SGHRS, CDR2 YFSETQ. The CDR3 DNA sequence: TGCGCCAGCAGCTTGGTGGGTCCTCAGGAGTTCTTC. This encodes CASSLVGPQEFF. The whole variable domain, filled in from reference TRBV5-1 and TRBJ2-1, reads KAGVTQTPRYLIKTRGQQVTLSCSPISGHRSVSWYQQTPGQGLQFLFEYFSETQRNKGNFPGRFSGRQFSNSRSEMNVSTLELGDSALYLCASSLVGPQEFFGPGTRLTVL.

V usage is TRBV27 and J usage is TRBJ2-7, with 11 bases fitting TRBD2. The V segment lost 6 bases and the J segment 1 base; nucleotides outside the gene matches: 11. This CDR3 comprises 17 residues. From germline, CDR1 is MNHEY and CDR2 SMNVEV (reference sequence). CDR3 in amino acids: CASSLRLAGGVSYEQYF. The CDR3 DNA follows: TGTGCCAGCAGCCTCCGGTTAGCGGGAGGGGTTTCCTACGAGCAGTACTTC.